This entry lists 9 T cell receptor beta chains sequenced from one sample in a study of glioma-infiltrating T cells. TCR alpha and beta CDR3 regions were amplified from RNA using iRepertoire nested multiplex PCR. TCRdb passed the multiplex PCR reads through MiXCR, listing each CDR3 protein once. Of some 160,000 distinct CDR3 sequences listed, roughly two fifths are singletons. The sample was glioma tissue, nonneoplastic brain tissue, or PBMCs (not recorded which). These TCRs come from a human donor with low-grade glioma or glioblastoma, undergoing nonglioma brain surgery, or in good health (not recorded which).

This clonotype was counted a few times. The gene calls are TRBV19 and TRBJ1-5; tentatively, D is TRBD1 (6 bases). Germline values: CDR1 LNHDA, CDR2 SQIVND (reference sequence). Trimming left V 3 bases short and J 4 bases short, with 13 bases between. This CDR3 has 15 residues. Here the CDR3 reads CASSMRGTINQPQHF. For the CDR3, the DNA is TGTGCCAGTAGTATGCGAGGGACAATTAATCAGCCCCAGCATTTT.

The J gene is TRBJ2-3, the V gene TRBV5-4, with D perhaps being TRBD1 or TRBD2 (5 bases each). CDR3 length equals 15 residues. Per germline, CDR1 SGHNT and CDR2 YYREEE (reference sequence). Trimming left V 5 bases short and J 2 bases short, with 15 bases between. CDR3: CASRMGVPDTDTQYF. CDR3 nucleotides: TGTGCCAGCAGAATGGGGGTTCCTGACACAGATACGCAGTATTTT.

As to this clonotype: This may be a read error: a much more frequent sequence differs by one nucleotide. CDR3 amino acids: CASSLTGTRGENQYF. DNA of the CDR3: TGTGCCAGCAGTTTAACCGGGACTAGGGGTGAGAACCAGTACTTC. The chain combines TRBV27 with TRBJ2-5; 8 bases line up with TRBD2. This CDR3 spans 15 amino acids. CDR1 and CDR2 from the germline V gene are MNHEY and SMNVEV (reference sequence).

Concerning this clonotype: A read error may be the cause here, since a much bigger clone is one base away. V and J are TRBV15 and TRBJ2-2; possible D gene TRBD2, 6 bases. Trimming removed 6 bases at V and 1 base at J, with 18 bases between. CDR1 and CDR2 from the germline V gene are LNHNV and YYDKDF (reference sequence). The CDR3 is 17 amino acids. The CDR3 here is CATRDSGHRKNTGELFF. The DNA for the CDR3 is TGTGCCACCAGAGATAGCGGTCATCGAAAGAACACCGGGGAGCTGTTTTTT.

This clonotype was seen many times. V is TRBV20-1 and J is TRBJ2-5; 14 bases map to TRBD2. This CDR3 spans 18 amino acids. The V and J ends lost 6 bases and 5 bases, in that order; junction bases with no gene match: 17. The V gene's germline CDR1 is DFQATT and CDR2 SNEGSKA (reference sequence). CDR3 protein: CSASTLRTSGRRGETQYF. CDR3 in DNA: TGCAGTGCCTCCACTCTACGGACTAGCGGGAGGAGGGGGGAGACCCAGTACTTC.

This clonotype was seen only once. This sequence joins TRBV28 and TRBJ2-3; D not resolved. The CDR3 extends over 16 amino acids. The V gene's germline CDR1 is MDHEN and CDR2 SYDVKM. V lost 7 bases to trimming and J lost 1 base, with 18 bases between them. CDR3 in amino acids: CASTPLPAICTDTQYF. The CDR3 nucleotides are TGTGCCAGCACCCCCCTCCCGGCTATCTGCACAGATACGCAGTATTTT.

The sample holds a few counts of this clonotype. This chain links TRBV5-4 with TRBJ1-6; D is unclear. The CDR3 is made up of 16 amino acids. Germline loops: CDR1 SGHNT, CDR2 YYREEE (reference sequence). V lost 5 bases and J 5 bases, leaving 17 bases between the germline ends. This CDR3 reads CASSDGRFRDNSPLHF. DNA of the CDR3: TGTGCCAGCAGTGATGGACGATTTAGGGATAATTCACCCCTCCACTTT. The variable domain in full, completed from reference TRBV5-4 and TRBJ1-6, reads ETGVTQSPTHLIKTRGQQVTLRCSSQSGHNTVSWYQQALGQGPQFIFQYYREEENGRGNFPPRFSGLQFPNYSSELNVNALELDDSALYLCASSDGRFRDNSPLHFGNGTRLTVT.

This clonotype was observed many times. The chain is built from TRBV18 and TRBJ2-3; D not resolved. Trimming shortened V by 2 bases and J by 6 bases, and 6 bases separated the two germline ends. Germline assignment: CDR1 KGHSH and CDR2 LQKENI. There are 12 residues in the CDR3. This CDR3 reads CASSPDWDTQYF. The DNA for the CDR3 is TGTGCCAGCTCACCAGATTGGGATACGCAGTATTTT.

At least ten counts were recorded for this clonotype. The chain joins TRBV2 to TRBJ1-2; TRBD1 might be the D (5 bases). V was clipped by 3 bases and J by 0 bases, with 8 bases between them. This CDR3 region has 14 residues. Germline V gene lookup returns CDR1 SNHLY and CDR2 FYNNEI. The CDR3 spells CASSEGGSNYGYTF. DNA for the CDR3: TGTGCCAGCAGTGAGGGGGGATCTAACTATGGCTACACCTTC.